The following is a T cell receptor beta chain sequence with its context. Germline lookup yields CDR1 MNHEY and CDR2 SVGAGI. The CDR3 spans 15 residues. Alongside a J-beta primer mix, a sample-barcoded 5' primer served in a second PCR lasting about 7 to 12 cycles. MiXCR, run by TCRdb on the 5' RACE reads, gives a single entry per CDR3 protein. The sample shows some 1,500,000 distinct CDR3 sequences, approximately 43% of them seen only once. The data derive from a study of blood T cells in healthy people across ages. As for the study in general: With template switching, about one barcoded beta molecule was captured per two T cells.

Isolation per sample recovered at least 7 million PBMCs. The total RNA that was extracted per sample amounted to at least 5 micrograms. The sequence was collected from a woman between 18 and 29 years old in good health. The chain employs TRBV6-5 and TRBJ2-1; 7 bases are shared with TRBD2. The J call may not be correct, given that the DNA end is closer to TRBJ2-7. The sequencing input was blood. CDR3 loop: CASSYGEGSYNEQYF. The CDR3, as DNA: TGTGCCAGCAGTTACGGGGAGGGCTCCTACAATGAGCAGTACTTC.